The T cell receptor beta chain described here comes from a study of blood T cell repertoires in COVID-19. Study details: The study drew acute and convalescent COVID-19 samples from the United States, Italy and Spain. Nucleic acid was either cDNA or gDNA, and it came from T cells, B-cell-depleted T cells, or PBMCs.

CDR3 length: 17 residues. Between the trimmed V and J ends, which lost 0 bases and 4 bases, there was a span of 18 bases. Germline V gene sequence: CDR1 SGHDN, CDR2 FVKESK. Clones were read by immunoSEQ multiplex PCR, and TCRdb kept only the in-frame ones, dropping some. The table shows nearly 250,000 clones, with 70% to 85% occurring only once. The chain has TRBV14 and TRBJ1-2, with no clear D. Specimen: peripheral blood. This TCR derives from a woman older than 75 with acute or convalescent COVID-19. CDR3: CASSQDLNSLPGYGYTF. In DNA, the CDR3 is TGTGCCAGCAGCCAAGATCTTAACTCCCTCCCGGGCTATGGCTACACCTTC.